One sample yielded the 6 T cell receptor beta chains listed below, sequenced in a study of response to subunit inactivated influenza vaccine. TCRdb re-derived calls from the RT-PCR reads in MiXCR, one entry per CDR3 protein. Here the sample spans around 530,000 distinct CDR3 sequences, 15% to 20% being singletons. The sample was CD4+ T cells sorted from PBMCs, taken 23 to 25 months after vaccination. Receptor source: a man between 50 and 69 years old who received an inactivated influenza vaccine.

In this sample, this clonotype turned up a few times. V usage is TRBV7-2 and J usage is TRBJ2-1; D gene unclear. CDR1 is SGHTA and CDR2 is FQGNSA in the germline V gene. This CDR3 is built from 11 residues. V was clipped by 5 bases and J by 15 bases, with 14 bases between them. The CDR3, as DNA: TGTGCCAGCAGCGCGACACTCGAGAGGTTCTTC. This codes for CASSATLERFF.

This clonotype was observed a handful of times. This chain connects TRBV7-2 to TRBJ2-3; D uncertain. Trimming stripped 7 bases from V and 3 bases from J, with 11 bases between. This CDR3 contains 13 residues. Germline CDR1 is SGHTA and CDR2 is FQGNSA. The CDR3 here is CASTLGSTDTQYF. DNA for the CDR3: TGTGCCAGCACCCTTGGATCAACAGATACGCAGTATTTT.

This clonotype was counted a few times. The chain carries TRBV29-1 and TRBJ2-7, with D hard to call. The V gene lost 1 base and the J gene lost 3 bases, with 10 bases spanning the gap. The CDR3 totals 13 residues. Germline values: CDR1 SQVTM, CDR2 ANQGSEA. CDR3 amino acids: CSVEGRYHYEQYF. The DNA of the CDR3 is TGCAGCGTTGAAGGACGTTACCACTACGAGCAGTACTTC.

The chain joins TRBV12-3 or TRBV12-4 to TRBJ1-1; 7 nucleotides line up with TRBD1. After removal of 10 bases from V and 5 bases from J, the junction contained 10 bases not matched to a gene. This CDR3 region has 13 residues. Here the CDR3 reads CATERQGGTEAFF. CDR3 DNA sequence: TGTGCCACAGAAAGACAGGGTGGGACTGAAGCTTTCTTT.

In its sample, this clonotype was seen a few times. The CDR3: CASSLDRPTYNEQFF. The CDR3 DNA reads as TGTGCCAGCAGCTTAGACCGACCGACCTACAATGAGCAGTTCTTC. The V call is TRBV11-2, the J call TRBJ2-1; D unresolved. The germline V gene has CDR1 SGHAT and CDR2 FQNNGV. With 0 bases removed from V and 2 bases from J, the gap between germline ends came to 8 bases. The CDR3 loop spans 15 amino acids.

The V call is TRBV20-1, the J call TRBJ2-1; TRBD2 matches 9 bases. The CDR3 has 15 residues. Per the germline V gene, CDR1 is DFQATT and CDR2 is SNEGSKA (reference sequence). Trimming at V came to 1 base and at J to 5 bases, leaving 6 bases not matched to a gene. This chain's CDR3 is CSARVSQRGDNEQFF. In nucleotides, the CDR3 is TGCAGTGCTAGAGTCTCCCAGCGGGGGGACAATGAGCAGTTCTTC.